The present TCR beta chain was sequenced within a study of TIL therapy for anti-PD-1-resistant metastatic lung cancer. This clone was found once. Stated time point: pre-treatment sample, taken before nivolumab and TIL therapy. Sequencing used immunoSEQ v3. Libraries were sequenced to 2 million to 2.5 million read pairs (survey) or roughly 4.5-6 million (deep). Here immunoSEQ multiplex PCR was the method, and the copy in TCRdb shows in-frame clones only, minus some. The profile covers 54,000 or so clones, with around 79% appearing a single time and about 2% taken by the ten largest. This TCR derives from a person between 25 and 80 years old with non-small cell lung cancer. This material consisted of blood, taken at baseline.

The DNA of the CDR3 is TGTGCCAGCCTACAGGGGCACACTAATGAAAAACTGTTTTTT. It yields the protein CASLQGHTNEKLFF. The chain carries TRBV28 and TRBJ1-4; 7 nucleotides align to TRBD1. The V gene end was trimmed by 8 bases and the J gene end by 2 bases; junction bases not matched to a gene: 5. The CDR3 spans 14 residues. Germline V gene sequence: CDR1 MDHEN, CDR2 SYDVKM.